This T cell receptor beta chain was recorded in a study of T cell clonotyping in hematopoietic cell transplantation. Some clones are missing from TCRdb's copy, which holds only in-frame ones; the method was immunoSEQ multiplex PCR. This table has some 9,600 clones, 51% appearing once. The ends lost 6 bases at V and 2 bases at J; junction bases unmatched: 9. From germline, CDR1 is SNHLY and CDR2 FYNNEI. There are 16 residues in the CDR3. A remark on this clone: Antigen: not known.

Study outcomes and limitations: No sorting was done, leaving CD4 and CD8 contributions mixed. Few recipient clonotypes overlapped donors; over 97% were de novo at given depth.

Blood collection times were about day -28 and days 30, 100, 180 posttransplant. The source of this sequence is a female patient aged 50 to 65 who had an allogeneic stem cell transplant from an unrelated donor, so the T cells may come from the graft donor. Some clones in this sample may be carry-over from other donors' samples. The chain carries TRBV2 and TRBJ2-2, with 7 bases fitting TRBD1. This material consisted of peripheral blood mononuclear cells, taken 100 days after allogeneic stem cell transplant. CDR3 DNA sequence: TGTGCCAGCAGCCCCATGACAGGGTTAAACACCGGGGAGCTGTTTTTT. Its protein product is CASSPMTGLNTGELFF.